A selection of T cell receptor beta chains follows, all from one sample in a study of CD8 T cells in Susac syndrome. One entry per CDR3 protein, called by TCRdb with MiXCR from the immunoSEQ multiplex PCR reads. This table holds approximately 120,000 distinct CDR3 sequences, over 90% found once. Sequenced material: CD8+ T cells from PBMCs. These TCRs come from a human donor with multiple sclerosis. The CDR3 runs from the conserved cysteine through the conserved F or W. The D gene is left open where the match is weak. A row's size may be missing; if present it is once, few, many or a size class.

d_call clone_size j_call v_call cdr3_length cdr3_aa cdr3_nt
. once TRBJ2-1 TRBV15 13 CATSLKRYNEQFF TGTGCCACCTCGCTTAAACGCTACAATGAGCAGTTCTTC
TRBD1 . TRBJ2-7 TRBV7-8 14 CASSPTGGHYEQYF TGTGCCAGCAGCCCGACAGGGGGGCACTACGAGCAGTACTTC
. . TRBJ1-1 TRBV6-5 13 CASSPNWNTEAFF TGTGCCAGCAGCCCGAACTGGAACACTGAAGCTTTCTTT
. . TRBJ1-5 TRBV2 15 CASSGWGRSNQPQHF TGTGCCAGCAGTGGTTGGGGGCGTAGCAATCAGCCCCAGCATTTT
. . TRBJ2-5 TRBV6-6 12 CASSYPSRPKYF TGTGCCAGCAGTTACCCCTCGCGGCCCAAGTACTTC
. . TRBJ1-3 TRBV20-1 11 CSATTENTIYF TGCAGTGCTACCACCGAGAACACCATATATTTT
. . TRBJ2-1 TRBV27 18 CASRPRGGSSSSYNEQFF TGTGCCAGCAGACCGAGGGGGGGCTCCTCCAGCTCCTACAATGAGCAGTTCTTC
TRBD1 . TRBJ1-5 TRBV4-1 18 CASSQDGGGGSSNQPQHF TGCGCCAGCAGCCAAGACGGGGGAGGGGGCTCTAGCAATCAGCCCCAGCATTTT
TRBD2 . TRBJ2-1 TRBV11-3 17 CASTPTARASGYNEQFF TGTGCCAGCACCCCCACCGCGCGGGCTAGCGGTTACAATGAGCAGTTCTTC
. . TRBJ2-2 TRBV21-1 20 CASSSGSKDRGPRNTGELFF TGTGCCAGCAGCTCAGGTAGCAAGGACAGGGGGCCGAGGAACACCGGGGAGCTGTTTTTT
. . TRBJ1-1 TRBV5-1 12 CASSFWGTEAFF TGCGCCAGCAGCTTCTGGGGCACTGAAGCTTTCTTT
. once TRBJ1-4 TRBV12-3/TRBV12-4 14 CASSLDSKGKKLFF TGTGCCAGCAGTTTGGACAGCAAGGGGAAAAAACTGTTTTTT
. . TRBJ2-5 TRBV5-4 13 CASSLRAWETQYF TGTGCCAGCAGCCTGAGGGCGTGGGAGACCCAGTACTTC
. . TRBJ2-3 TRBV11-2 11 CASSLPDTQYF TGTGCCAGCAGCTTACCAGATACGCAGTATTTT
TRBD2 . TRBJ2-1 TRBV6-7 19 CASSYTRLAGVVSYNEQFF TGTGCCAGCAGTTACACTAGACTAGCGGGAGTTGTATCCTACAATGAGCAGTTCTTC
. . TRBJ1-5 TRBV27 16 CASSLYWDVSNQPQHF TGTGCCAGCAGTTTATACTGGGACGTGAGCAATCAGCCCCAGCATTTT
. . TRBJ1-4 TRBV27 16 CASSLSPGASNEKLFF TGTGCCAGCAGTTTAAGTCCCGGCGCGTCTAATGAAAAACTGTTTTTT
TRBD1 . TRBJ2-7 TRBV12-5 15 CASGLFGTGIYEQYF TGTGCTAGTGGTTTATTCGGGACAGGGATCTACGAGCAGTACTTC
. . TRBJ2-1 TRBV5-8 16 CASSLGRGSSYNEQFF TGTGCCAGCAGCTTGGGGCGGGGAAGCTCCTACAATGAGCAGTTCTTC
. . TRBJ1-1 TRBV13 15 CASSLVGTKNTEAFF TGTGCCAGCAGCTTAGTTGGGACAAAGAACACTGAAGCTTTCTTT
. . TRBJ2-7 TRBV19 13 CASSTQVGREQYF TGTGCCAGTAGTACCCAAGTGGGTCGCGAGCAGTACTTC
. . TRBJ1-5 TRBV6-6 16 CASSYSVPNSNQPQHF TGTGCCAGCAGTTACTCGGTGCCGAATAGCAATCAGCCCCAGCATTTT
. . TRBJ2-1 TRBV29-1 13 CSVDLTRVGEQFF TGCAGCGTTGATCTGACGCGGGTCGGCGAGCAGTTCTTC
TRBD2 . TRBJ2-1 TRBV9 16 CASSPRLAGGDNEQFF TGTGCCAGCAGCCCGCGACTAGCGGGAGGCGACAATGAGCAGTTCTTC
TRBD2 . TRBJ2-3 TRBV29-1 17 CSVWGTSGRAGTDTQYF TGCAGCGTGTGGGGGACTAGCGGGAGGGCCGGGACAGATACGCAGTATTTT
. . TRBJ2-7 TRBV28 15 CASRGYTGTSYEQYF TGTGCCAGCAGAGGCTATACCGGGACCTCCTACGAGCAGTACTTC
. . TRBJ2-1 TRBV20-1 13 CSANFHLGNEQFF TGCAGTGCTAACTTCCACCTTGGGAATGAGCAGTTCTTC